The present T cell receptor (beta chain) was sequenced within a study of blood T cell repertoires in COVID-19. Study details: Whether acute or convalescent, the COVID-19 samples came from the United States, Italy and Spain. The cDNA or gDNA used as material had been derived from T cells, B-cell-depleted T cells, or PBMCs.

Per the germline V gene, CDR1 is SGHRS and CDR2 is YFSETQ. This CDR3 has 14 amino acids. The J segment lost 6 bases and the V segment lost 5 bases, leaving 4 bases of the junction unmatched. Per the study methods: Reference gene primer amplification gave estimated nucleated cell counts. Clones were read by immunoSEQ multiplex PCR, and TCRdb kept only the in-frame ones, dropping some. That table gives V, J and clone size, and the DNA gave D and trimming. The data show approximately 210,000 clones, 82% seen once. The chain joins TRBV5-1 to TRBJ2-2; 10 bases are a match to TRBD2. The sample was peripheral blood. This TCR was recovered from a woman between 35 and 50 years old with acute or convalescent COVID-19. CDR3 amino acids: CASRSGGAPGELFF. The CDR3 DNA follows: TGCGCCAGCAGGAGCGGGGGGGCCCCCGGGGAGCTGTTTTTT.